The 29 T cell receptor beta chains below all came from one sample that was sequenced in a study of T cell responses to AZD1222 COVID-19 vaccine. Sequenced by immunoSEQ multiplex PCR; TCRdb stores in-frame clones only, minus some. The data hold 150,000 to 200,000 clones, with around 88% observed a single time. Sequenced here: peripheral blood, sampled 28 days after the second AZD1222 dose. The receptor set was obtained from an adult who received the AZD1222 COVID-19 vaccine.

The V call is TRBV21-1, the J call TRBJ2-1; the table gives TRBD1 as D, unverified against the DNA. TRBV21-1 is a recognized pseudogene. This CDR3 is built from 18 residues. The CDR3 DNA reads as TGTGCCAGCAGCACTTACTACGGACAGGGAAGCTCCTACAATGAGCAGTTCTTC. Its protein product is CASSTYYGQGSSYNEQFF.

The rearrangement uses TRBV27 and TRBJ1-2; D gene uncertain. With 2 bases removed from V and 7 bases from J, the gap between germline ends came to 11 bases. Germline lookup yields CDR1 MNHEY and CDR2 SMNVEV (reference sequence). The CDR3 runs to 13 residues. This CDR3 is CASSLRNGFGYTF. The CDR3, as DNA: TGTGCCAGCAGTTTACGTAACGGATTTGGCTACACCTTC.

The DNA of the CDR3 is TGTGCCAGCAGCCAAGGGACCGCTACTAACTATGGCTACACCTTC. Its protein product is CASSQGTATNYGYTF. V usage is TRBV4-2 and J usage is TRBJ1-2; D is unclear. This CDR3 is built from 15 residues. V was trimmed by 1 base and J by 0 bases, leaving 9 bases between them. The germline V gene has CDR1 LGHNA and CDR2 YNFKEQ.

The chain uses TRBV4-2 and TRBJ2-6; D perhaps matches TRBD1 (5 bases). CDR3 length: 17 amino acids. The germline V and J ends were trimmed by 0 bases and 0 bases, with 9 bases remaining between them. The germline CDR1 and CDR2 sequences are LGHNA and YNFKEQ. The CDR3 DNA follows: TGTGCCAGCAGCCAAGAAGGGGCCTCCTCTGGGGCCAACGTCCTGACTTTC. Translated, it gives CASSQEGASSGANVLTF.

The chain carries TRBV6-5 and TRBJ2-3; possibly TRBD2 for D (5 bases). Germline values: CDR1 MNHEY, CDR2 SVGAGI. V lost 2 bases and J lost 2, with 11 bases in between. The CDR3 totals 15 residues. This chain's CDR3 is CASSYGRGLTDTQYF. CDR3 DNA sequence: TGTGCCAGCAGTTACGGTCGGGGTCTCACAGATACGCAGTATTTT.

The chain uses TRBV6-5 and TRBJ1-3; 8 bases fit TRBD1. With 6 bases clipped from V and 3 bases from J, the junction kept 7 bases outside the gene matches. The CDR3 runs 15 residues. Germline-derived CDR1 and CDR2 are MNHEY and SVGAGI. CDR3 sequence reads: CASSPPGTGGNTIYF. The CDR3 DNA reads TGTGCCAGCAGCCCACCCGGGACAGGTGGAAACACCATATATTTT.

V usage is TRBV2 and J usage is TRBJ1-2; TRBD1 matches at 7 bases. Trimming at V came to 7 bases and at J to 4 bases, leaving 9 bases not matched to a gene. CDR3 length equals 14 residues. In germline, CDR1 is SNHLY, CDR2 FYNNEI. CDR3 sequence (DNA): TGTGCCAGCATTCAACTAAGGGACAGCTATGGCTACACCTTC. It encodes CASIQLRDSYGYTF.

This chain links TRBV7-9 with TRBJ1-1, with 7 nucleotides matching TRBD1. The CDR3 runs to 14 residues. The V gene's germline CDR1 is SEHNR and CDR2 FQNEAQ (reference sequence). V was clipped by 4 bases and J by 2 bases; unmatched bases: 4. The CDR3 DNA follows: TGTGCCAGCAGCTCCTGGACAGGAAACACTGAAGCTTTCTTT. This gives the protein CASSSWTGNTEAFF.

This chain links TRBV19 with TRBJ1-1; TRBD1 matches at 11 bases. The V gene's germline CDR1 is LNHDA and CDR2 SQIVND (reference sequence). CDR3 length: 12 amino acids. J lost 4 bases, V lost 10 bases, and 2 bases had no gene match. The DNA for the CDR3 is TGTGCCATTGGACAGGGGGCCACTGAAGCTTTCTTT. This gives the protein CAIGQGATEAFF.

V is TRBV6-2 or TRBV6-3 and J is TRBJ2-3, with D possibly matching TRBD2 (6 bases). Trimming took 5 bases from V and 1 from J, leaving 13 bases between them. Germline V gives CDR1 MNHEY, CDR2 SVGEGT. CDR3 length: 15 amino acids. The CDR3 DNA sequence: TGTGCCAGCAGTACCAGCGGGCGGGGCACAGATACGCAGTATTTT. Translated: CASSTSGRGTDTQYF.

The rearrangement links TRBV15 to TRBJ2-1; 8 bases fit TRBD2. The V and J ends lost 5 bases and 8 bases, in that order; junction bases with no gene match: 23. Germline V gene sequence: CDR1 LNHNV, CDR2 YYDKDF (reference sequence). CDR3 length: 19 amino acids. The CDR3 loop is CATSGGAGGPSGEIDEQFF. In nucleotides, the CDR3 is TGTGCCACCAGCGGAGGGGCGGGGGGACCATCTGGGGAGATAGATGAGCAGTTCTTC.

The genes are TRBV19 and TRBJ1-1; the D is unclear. CDR1 is LNHDA, CDR2 SQIVND, per germline (reference sequence). The CDR3 consists of 13 residues. V was pared by 5 bases and J by 0 bases, with 7 bases between. CDR3 DNA sequence: TGTGCCAGTAGTCAACAGCTGAACACTGAAGCTTTCTTT. It is translated as CASSQQLNTEAFF.

This clone has a single count. The chain combines TRBV7-2 with TRBJ2-7; the D is unclear. The germline gives CDR1 SGHTA, CDR2 FQGNSA. The CDR3 covers 13 residues. Trimming stripped 4 bases from V and 0 bases from J, with 7 bases between. This CDR3 reads CASSSASSYEQYF. DNA for the CDR3: TGTGCCAGCAGCTCGGCCTCCTCCTACGAGCAGTACTTC.

This clone was picked up a small number of times. The chain joins TRBV19 to TRBJ1-1; TRBD1 might be the D (6 bases). The germline gives CDR1 LNHDA, CDR2 SQIVND (reference sequence). The V end was cut by 7 bases, the J end by 0 bases, with 15 bases between. The CDR3 consists of 15 residues. CDR3 bases: TGTGCCAGTAAGATTGACAGGTTCTTGAACACTGAAGCTTTCTTT. Amino acids: CASKIDRFLNTEAFF.

The chain employs TRBV11-2 and TRBJ1-5; D is perhaps TRBD1 (6 bases). Germline values: CDR1 SGHAT, CDR2 FQNNGV. This CDR3 is 17 amino acids long. V shed 2 bases and J shed 7 bases, with 21 bases lying between them. The DNA for the CDR3 is TGTGCCAGCAGCTTAAGCCTGGTAGGGGGGGAAGAACAGCCCCAGCATTTT. Protein sequence: CASSLSLVGGEEQPQHF.

The chain joins TRBV19 to TRBJ2-7, with D possibly being TRBD2 (5 bases). V was pared by 3 bases and J by 4 bases, with 19 bases between. The CDR3 runs 16 residues. Germline values: CDR1 LNHDA, CDR2 SQIVND (reference sequence). The CDR3 bases are TGTGCCAGTAGTATGGACTGGTCGTGGACGGGGTACGAGCAGTACTTC. Translated: CASSMDWSWTGYEQYF. The entire variable domain, with the rest obtained from reference TRBV19 and TRBJ2-7, is as follows: DGGITQSPKYLFRKEGQNVTLSCEQNLNHDAMYWYRQDPGQGLRLIYYSQIVNDFQKGDIAEGYSVSREKKESFPLTVTSAQKNPTAFYLCASSMDWSWTGYEQYFGPGTRLTVT.

The V and J genes are TRBV5-1 and TRBJ2-2, with a possible D match to TRBD1 (5 bases). The CDR3 contains 13 residues. Germline loops: CDR1 SGHRS, CDR2 YFSETQ. V gave up 1 base and J gave up 5 bases, with 6 bases separating them. In nucleotides, the CDR3 is TGCGCCAGCAGCTTGCAGGGAACCGGGGAGCTGTTTTTT. It encodes CASSLQGTGELFF. The complete variable domain, with remaining parts taken from reference TRBV5-1 and TRBJ2-2, reads KAGVTQTPRYLIKTRGQQVTLSCSPISGHRSVSWYQQTPGQGLQFLFEYFSETQRNKGNFPGRFSGRQFSNSRSEMNVSTLELGDSALYLCASSLQGTGELFFGEGSRLTVL.

The gene calls are TRBV11-2 and TRBJ2-7; possible D gene TRBD1, 5 bases. The CDR3 runs 13 residues. Trimming took 5 bases from V and 10 from J, leaving 18 bases between them. The V gene's germline CDR1 is SGHAT and CDR2 FQNNGV. CDR3 bases: TGTGCCAGCAGCCAGGTGAGAACAGGCCCCCAGTACTTC. Translated: CASSQVRTGPQYF. Together with reference TRBV11-2 and TRBJ2-7, the CDR3 gives the full variable domain: EAGVAQSPRYKIIEKRQSVAFWCNPISGHATLYWYQQILGQGPKLLIQFQNNGVVDDSQLPKDRFSAERLKGVDSTLKIQPAKLEDSAVYLCASSQVRTGPQYFGPGTRLTVT.

This rearrangement joins TRBV5-1 to TRBJ2-7; 11 positions agree with TRBD1. V trimming: 0 bases; J trimming: 4 bases; junction bases outside the gene matches: 3. From germline, CDR1 is SGHRS and CDR2 YFSETQ. The length of the CDR3 is 15 residues. Here the CDR3 DNA reads TGCGCCAGCAGCTTGGGGACAGGGGGCAGGTACGAGCAGTACTTC. It yields the protein CASSLGTGGRYEQYF.

This rearrangement joins TRBV19 to TRBJ1-5; 8 bases are shared with TRBD1. Trimming cost V 3 bases and J 3 bases; bases outside gene matches: 4. Germline values: CDR1 LNHDA, CDR2 SQIVND (reference sequence). The CDR3 sequence is 15 residues long. CDR3 sequence: CASSMDRASNQPQHF. In nucleotides, the CDR3 is TGTGCCAGTAGTATGGACAGGGCCTCCAATCAGCCCCAGCATTTT.

This chain connects TRBV7-9 to TRBJ2-7, with TRBD1 matching over 9 bases. The CDR3 spans 14 residues. J lost 4 bases, V lost 5 bases, and 6 bases had no gene match. CDR1 is SEHNR and CDR2 is FQNEAQ in the germline V gene (reference sequence). The DNA for the CDR3 is TGTGCCAGCAGCAGACAGGGGGGCCAATACGAGCAGTACTTC. The encoded protein is CASSRQGGQYEQYF.

The genes are TRBV5-4 and TRBJ2-7; a weak D match, TRBD1 (6 bases). The CDR3 consists of 15 residues. Per the germline V gene, CDR1 is SGHNT and CDR2 is YYREEE (reference sequence). V lost 1 base and J 5 bases, leaving 16 bases between the germline ends. The CDR3 loop is CASSLWQGGRNEQYF. DNA for the CDR3: TGTGCCAGCAGCTTGTGGCAAGGGGGACGGAACGAGCAGTACTTC.

The gene calls are TRBV21-1 and TRBJ2-3; the tabulated D call, TRBD2, remains unverified against the DNA. TRBV21-1 is recorded as a pseudogene. This CDR3 contains 15 residues. The CDR3 DNA reads as TGTGCCAGCAGCAAAGTACTCAGGGAGGCAGATACGCAGTATTTT. Protein product: CASSKVLREADTQYF.

The chain carries TRBV14 and TRBJ2-7; D may be TRBD1 (5 bases). V dropped 0 bases and J dropped 1 base, with 16 bases sitting between them. This CDR3 contains 17 residues. In germline, CDR1 is SGHDN, CDR2 FVKESK. The CDR3 sequence: CASSQDLSPGYSYEQYF. CDR3 DNA: TGTGCCAGCAGCCAAGATTTATCGCCAGGGTATTCCTACGAGCAGTACTTC. Full variable domain (outside the CDR3, taken from reference TRBV14 and TRBJ2-7): EAGVTQFPSHSVIEKGQTVTLRCDPISGHDNLYWYRRVMGKEIKFLLHFVKESKQDESGMPNNRFLAERTGGTYSTLKVQPAELEDSGVYFCASSQDLSPGYSYEQYFGPGTRLTVT.

This chain connects TRBV6-6 to TRBJ2-7, with D maybe TRBD2 (5 bases). Germline V gives CDR1 MNHNY, CDR2 SVGAGI (reference sequence). Trimming removed 6 bases from V and 6 bases from J, with 21 bases in between. The CDR3 is made up of 15 amino acids. The CDR3 DNA reads as TGTGCCAGCAGATCAAGGACGGGGATTAGCAGCGAGCAGTACTTC. Translating gives CASRSRTGISSEQYF.

The chain employs TRBV2 and TRBJ1-1; D is unresolved. The CDR3 has 15 amino acids. Trimming removed 6 bases from V and 1 base from J, with 15 bases in between. Per germline, CDR1 SNHLY and CDR2 FYNNEI. The CDR3 loop is CASSPRAAQNTEAFF. Written as DNA, the CDR3 is TGTGCCAGCAGCCCCCGAGCAGCCCAGAACACTGAAGCTTTCTTT.

The V call is TRBV6-5, the J call TRBJ1-1; the D is unclear. Trimming stripped 7 bases from V and 10 bases from J, with 10 bases between. CDR1 and CDR2 from the germline V gene are MNHEY and SVGAGI. CDR3 length: 10 amino acids. The CDR3 protein is CASIATGAFF. The CDR3 DNA sequence: TGTGCCAGCATCGCGACGGGAGCTTTCTTT.

This clone appeared a few times. J is TRBJ1-1 and V is TRBV7-9; D ambiguous. This CDR3 has 13 residues. The V and J ends lost 8 bases and 7 bases respectively, with 17 bases between them. Germline V gene sequence: CDR1 SEHNR, CDR2 FQNEAQ (reference sequence). CDR3 DNA: TGTGCCAGCGTCGGATCCGGGGATTTTGAAGCTTTCTTT. Its translation: CASVGSGDFEAFF.

The CDR3 protein is CASTPTGTRTEKLFF. CDR3 sequence (DNA): TGTGCCAGCACTCCAACAGGGACGAGGACCGAAAAACTGTTTTTT. J is TRBJ1-4 and V is TRBV2, with D possibly TRBD1 on 6 matching bases. Germline-derived CDR1 and CDR2 are SNHLY and FYNNEI. V was trimmed by 7 bases and J by 8 bases, leaving 20 bases between them. CDR3 length: 15 amino acids.